What follows describes a single T cell receptor (beta chain). This clone showed up just a few times. Its antigen is currently not known. No clone much larger than this one lies a single base away; base qualities are absent. The sample comes from a study of beta chain features in type 1 diabetes (dated by TCRdb to the late 2010s). Regarding the study in general: Mean age, gender distribution, total cell number and subset yield did not differ between patients and healthy donors. Regulatory and stem cell-like memory subsets were obtained from only 8 patients and roughly 8 healthy donors, while naive and central memory subsets were obtained from all 28 donors. A total of about 100,000,000 sorted cells were examined across all samples, and RNA yield correlated strongly with the number of cells per subset. In the study, TCRB repertoires of sorted circulating CD4+ T cell subsets from recently diagnosed type 1 diabetes patients were compared with those of matched healthy donors.

The High Capacity cDNA Reverse Transcription Kit was used to reverse transcribe all of the isolated RNA, meaning that expressed TCRB transcripts were what got sequenced. Deep immunoSEQ sequencing was performed on naive, central memory and regulatory T cell samples, with an average of approximately 4 million total reads per sample. Sorted cells were lysed in RLT buffer, and RNA was extracted using DNase-treated RNeasy Micro or Mini kits according to cell number. To prevent cross-contamination, each cell subset was processed individually, whereas patient and healthy donor samples were processed jointly. The immunoSEQ multiplex PCR was used to amplify TCRB sequences from cDNA, yielding 87-bp fragments that span the CDR3 region. Sequencing of the amplicons was performed on the Illumina HiSeq platform. Per the authors' processing: PCR bias was corrected computationally using synthetic template baselines, and reads within Hamming distance 2 were collapsed, with unmergeable singletons discarded. Reads were aligned to IMGT to assign V, D and J genes, CDR3 length, and insertions or deletions at six rearrangement sites. Clonotype counts were normalized to sorted cell number within each subset before computing true diversity and Gini coefficients with the tcR R package. The overlap coefficient, calculated on TCRB nucleotide sequences, was used to measure repertoire sharing. TCRdb took over this immuneACCESS table, retaining in-frame rearrangements with V and J assigned. Such tables are incomplete; in checked studies, under half of the missing clones stem from an unresolved V gene, and the remainder is unexplained. The V and J calls and clone size were taken over from that table, and D and trimming were inferred from the DNA. The sample data list 130,000 to 150,000 clones, and 6.9% of these were observed just once. The top ten constitute approximately 1.5% of the sample.

Germline trimming amounts to 5 bases on V and 3 bases on J, with 10 as the count of junction bases outside the gene matches. The CDR3, from cysteine to phenylalanine, totals 18 residues. Only the CDR3 DNA stays, 54 bases, in frame from base 1. For CDR1 and CDR2, the germline V gene (reference sequence) lists SEHNR and FQNEAQ. The paper's findings and limits, for the study overall: At VDJ recombination sites, patients with type 1 diabetes made fewer insertions and deleted more nucleotides, a pattern implying thymic rearrangement abnormalities. Shorter templates might be favored by PCR, yet because patient and control samples were amplified and corrected together, any such skew would affect both groups equally. Because small numbers of individuals were included in the HLA sub-analyses, any influence of HLA type on TCRB rearrangement was left unresolved. Type 1 diabetes patients showed a moderate but significant shortening of TCRB CDR3 length in all four CD4+ subsets. Naive, central memory and regulatory TCRB repertoires appeared to be more alike among patients than among healthy donors. Because cDNA was sequenced instead of genomic DNA, highly expressing activated cells could be over-represented, though the groups showed no difference in activation or CD3 levels.

Each donor gave one peripheral blood draw, about 100 mL on average, collected into heparinised tubes. A BD FACSAria II and a panel including CD45RO, CCR7, CD25, CD127, CD95 and CD27 were used to sort naive, central memory, regulatory and stem cell-like memory CD4+ T cells. Purity was above 95% for every sorted population. Right away, PBMCs were isolated by Lymphoprep density gradient centrifugation and were stained directly, with no culture step. Samples were stained and sorted in pairs, with one healthy donor and one patient per experiment, so that batch effects were minimized. In this chain, TRBV7-9 is recombined with TRBJ2-1; TRBD2 lines up with 13 middle nucleotides. The source of this sequence is a woman aged 25 to 39 in good health. Sequenced: central memory CD4+ T cells from blood. The CDR3 reads CASSPRTSGSFSYNEQFF. The DNA reads TGTGCCAGCAGCCCCCGGACTAGCGGGAGTTTCAGCTACAATGAGCAGTTCTTC.